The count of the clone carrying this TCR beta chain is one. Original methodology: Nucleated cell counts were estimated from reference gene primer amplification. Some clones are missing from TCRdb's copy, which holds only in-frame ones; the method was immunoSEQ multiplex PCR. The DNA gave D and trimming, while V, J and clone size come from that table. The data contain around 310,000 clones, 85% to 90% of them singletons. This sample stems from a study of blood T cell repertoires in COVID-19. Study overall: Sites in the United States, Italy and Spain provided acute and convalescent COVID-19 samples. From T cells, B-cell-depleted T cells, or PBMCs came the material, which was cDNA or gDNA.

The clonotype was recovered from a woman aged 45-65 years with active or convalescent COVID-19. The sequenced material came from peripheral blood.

CDR3 bases: TGTGCCAGCAGGGCCCAGACGAACACCGGGGAGCTGTTTTTT. Residues: CASRAQTNTGELFF. This chain joins TRBV2 and TRBJ2-2; D is uncertain. This CDR3 has 14 residues. Germline V lookup: CDR1 SNHLY, CDR2 FYNNEI. The germline V and J ends were trimmed by 6 bases and 0 bases, with 8 bases remaining between them.